The 14 T cell receptor beta chains given below trace back to one sample, sequenced in a study of blood T cell repertoires in COVID-19. TCRdb's copy holds only in-frame clones and misses some; the assay was immunoSEQ multiplex PCR. The sample lists about 170,000 clones; around 80% were seen once. Sequenced material: peripheral blood. These receptors all stem from a woman in her seventies with acute or convalescent COVID-19.

The chain links TRBV27 to TRBJ2-3; D possibly corresponds to TRBD1 (5 bases). Trimming took off 8 bases at V and 2 bases at J, with 14 bases between the two ends. Germline V gene sequence: CDR1 MNHEY, CDR2 SMNVEV (reference sequence). CDR3 length equals 14 residues. In DNA form, the CDR3 reads TGTGCCAGCGGAGACAGTAGACCCACAGATACGCAGTATTTT. It specifies CASGDSRPTDTQYF.

This clone has a handful of counts. The V gene is TRBV27, the J gene TRBJ2-5, with 9 bases identical to TRBD2. CDR1 is MNHEY and CDR2 is SMNVEV in the germline V gene (reference sequence). CDR3 size: 14 residues. The V gene end was trimmed by 5 bases and the J gene end by 7 bases; junction bases not matched to a gene: 8. CDR3: CASSPRGLAGTQYF. CDR3 sequence (DNA): TGTGCCAGCAGTCCTCGGGGACTAGCAGGGACCCAGTACTTC.

CDR3 coding DNA: TGTGCCAGCAGAAGCCCTATACAGGGGAACACTGAAGCTTTCTTT. Encoded protein: CASRSPIQGNTEAFF. The chain joins TRBV5-5 to TRBJ1-1; tentatively, D is TRBD1 (6 bases). Trimming shortened V by 5 bases and J by 1 base, and 15 bases separated the two germline ends. From germline, CDR1 is SGHKS and CDR2 YYEKEE (reference sequence). CDR3 length: 15 amino acids.

In this sample, this clone turned up once. The J gene is TRBJ1-2, the V gene TRBV2, with a tentative D call TRBD1 (6 bases). Germline CDR1 and CDR2: SNHLY and FYNNEI. V was trimmed by 5 bases and J by 7 bases, leaving 14 bases between them. The CDR3 loop spans 13 amino acids. CDR3 amino acids: CASSPTGLGGYTF. In nucleotides, the CDR3 is TGTGCCAGCAGTCCTACAGGGTTAGGTGGCTACACCTTC.

The V gene is TRBV20-1, the J gene TRBJ1-1; D not resolved. The CDR3 runs 13 residues. CDR1 DFQATT and CDR2 SNEGSKA come from the germline V gene (reference sequence). Trimming cost V 3 bases and J 1 base, with 9 bases left between them. CDR3 residues: CSASIDRNTEAFF. CDR3 coding DNA: TGCAGTGCTAGTATTGATAGGAACACTGAAGCTTTCTTT.

V gene TRBV9 combines with J gene TRBJ1-2; perhaps TRBD1 as D (5 bases). V lost 3 bases and J lost 0, with 18 bases in between. Germline loops: CDR1 SGDLS, CDR2 YYNGEE. The CDR3 totals 17 residues. Here the CDR3 reads CASSASRAGGTNYGYTF. The CDR3 region has the DNA TGTGCCAGCAGCGCGTCAAGGGCGGGGGGGACTAACTATGGCTACACCTTC.

The chain combines TRBV19 with TRBJ2-7, with 7 bases aligning to TRBD1. The germline V gene encodes CDR1 LNHDA and CDR2 SQIVND (reference sequence). CDR3 length: 14 amino acids. The V gene end was trimmed by 4 bases and the J gene end by 1 base; junction bases not matched to a gene: 4. Here the CDR3 reads CASSRLGQSYEQYF. CDR3 bases: TGTGCCAGTAGTAGGCTGGGACAGTCCTACGAGCAGTACTTC.

The V gene is TRBV19, the J gene TRBJ1-2, with TRBD1 as a possible D gene (6 bases). V was pared by 3 bases and J by 3 bases, with 14 bases between. CDR1 LNHDA and CDR2 SQIVND come from the germline V gene (reference sequence). CDR3 length: 15 residues. CDR3: CASSISGAGDYGYTF. The CDR3 DNA reads as TGTGCCAGTAGTATTTCAGGGGCCGGTGACTATGGCTACACCTTC. Full variable domain (rest looked up from reference TRBV19 and TRBJ1-2): DGGITQSPKYLFRKEGQNVTLSCEQNLNHDAMYWYRQDPGQGLRLIYYSQIVNDFQKGDIAEGYSVSREKKESFPLTVTSAQKNPTAFYLCASSISGAGDYGYTFGSGTRLTVV.

The table lists this clone with a few counts. The rearrangement joins TRBV9 to TRBJ2-1; D perhaps matches TRBD1 (6 bases). The V gene lost 4 bases and the J gene lost 0 bases, with 11 bases spanning the gap. CDR1 and CDR2 from the germline V gene are SGDLS and YYNGEE. CDR3 length: 15 amino acids. The CDR3: CASSPRTDSYNEQFF. CDR3 nucleotide sequence: TGTGCCAGCAGCCCACGGACAGACTCCTACAATGAGCAGTTCTTC.

This chain connects TRBV29-1 to TRBJ2-7; TRBD1 might be the D (5 bases). The CDR3 runs 14 residues. Germline V gene data show CDR1 as SQVTM and CDR2 as ANQGSEA. The ends were cut back, 6 bases at V and 0 bases at J, with 15 bases in the middle. The CDR3 reads CSVSKGLHSYEQYF. CDR3 bases: TGCAGCGTCTCGAAGGGGTTACACTCCTACGAGCAGTACTTC.

This sequence joins TRBV5-5 and TRBJ2-5; possibly TRBD2 for D (5 bases). CDR1 is SGHKS and CDR2 is YYEKEE in the germline V gene (reference sequence). Trimming cost V 2 bases and J 5 bases, with 16 bases left between them. The CDR3 is made up of 15 amino acids. In nucleotides, the CDR3 is TGTGCCAGCAGCTTCCGCCCGGACTCTTTTGAGACCCAGTACTTC. Its protein is CASSFRPDSFETQYF.

The V and J genes are TRBV5-1 and TRBJ2-7; the D gene is possibly TRBD2 (5 bases). The germline gives CDR1 SGHRS, CDR2 YFSETQ. The CDR3 is 14 residues long. The ends were cut back, 0 bases at V and 4 bases at J, with 11 bases in the middle. The CDR3 loop is CASSLGGDEYEQYF. The CDR3 region has the DNA TGCGCCAGCAGCTTGGGGGGAGATGAATACGAGCAGTACTTC. The full variable domain, with the rest looked up from reference TRBV5-1 and TRBJ2-7, is KAGVTQTPRYLIKTRGQQVTLSCSPISGHRSVSWYQQTPGQGLQFLFEYFSETQRNKGNFPGRFSGRQFSNSRSEMNVSTLELGDSALYLCASSLGGDEYEQYFGPGTRLTVT.

CDR3 amino acids: CASSRLTGGVPYEQYF. Here the CDR3 DNA reads TGTGCCAGCAGCCGCCTGACAGGGGGCGTCCCCTACGAGCAGTACTTC. The rearrangement uses TRBV3-1 (or the pseudogene TRBV3-2) and TRBJ2-7; 10 nucleotides align to TRBD1. The germline gives CDR1 LGHDT, CDR2 YNNKEL (reference sequence). The CDR3 has 16 amino acids. V lost 4 bases to trimming and J lost 2 bases; unmatched junction nucleotides: 8.

The chain couples TRBV5-6 to TRBJ1-1, with 7 bases lining up with TRBD1. Germline lookup yields CDR1 SGHDT and CDR2 YYEEEE. After removal of 3 bases from V and 6 bases from J, the junction contained 11 bases not matched to a gene. The CDR3 runs to 15 residues. The CDR3 reads CASSSPRTGVAEAFF. In DNA form, the CDR3 reads TGTGCCAGCAGCTCCCCCAGGACAGGTGTGGCTGAAGCTTTCTTT.